This TCR beta chain was sequenced for a study of T cell responses to AZD1222 COVID-19 vaccine. Points from the study as a whole: Repertoires in all cases were sampled only once the peak T cell response had passed. Vaccination with two AZD1222 doses was followed by a rise in Spike-specific TCR breadth and depth. Donors skewed white British and female; clonal diversity was possibly underestimated. Researchers report vaccine-associated CD4 TCRs spanning spike, with dominance at 160-218 and 743-854.

Profiled with immunoSEQ multiplex PCR; TCRdb holds only in-frame clones, not every one. The data show about 150,000 clones, with about 91% seen just once and more than 1.3% held by the top ten. CDR3 size: 14 residues. The germline CDR1 and CDR2 sequences are SGHDT and YYEEEE. The V gene lost 4 bases and the J gene lost 0 bases, with 8 bases spanning the gap. A remark on this clone: Its antigen is unidentified.

J is TRBJ1-3 and V is TRBV5-6; D not certain. The sequence was obtained from an adult in good health. Sample: peripheral blood, taken on day 0 of AZD1222 vaccination. CDR3 protein: CASSQSRSGNTIYF. The CDR3, as DNA: TGTGCCAGCAGCCAAAGTCGCTCTGGAAACACCATATATTTT.